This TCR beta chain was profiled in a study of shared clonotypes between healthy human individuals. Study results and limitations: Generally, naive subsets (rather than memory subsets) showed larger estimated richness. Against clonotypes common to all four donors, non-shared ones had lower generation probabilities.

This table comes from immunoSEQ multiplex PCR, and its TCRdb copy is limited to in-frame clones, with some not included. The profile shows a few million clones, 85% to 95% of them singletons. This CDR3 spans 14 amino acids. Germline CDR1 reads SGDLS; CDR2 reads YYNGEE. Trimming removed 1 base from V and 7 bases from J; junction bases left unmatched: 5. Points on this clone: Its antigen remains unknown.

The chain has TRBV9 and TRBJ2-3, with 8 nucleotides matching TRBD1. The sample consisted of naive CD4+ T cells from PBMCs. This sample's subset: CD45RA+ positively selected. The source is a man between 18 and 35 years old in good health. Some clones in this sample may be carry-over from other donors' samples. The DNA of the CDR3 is TGTGCCAGCAGCGTACAGGGGGCTCTCAATACGCAGTATTTT. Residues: CASSVQGALNTQYF. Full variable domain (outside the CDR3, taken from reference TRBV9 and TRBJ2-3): DSGVTQTPKHLITATGQRVTLRCSPRSGDLSVYWYQQSLDQGLQFLIQYYNGEERAKGNILERFSAQQFPDLHSELNLSSLELGDSALYFCASSVQGALNTQYFGPGTRLTVL.